This T cell receptor (beta chain) was sequenced during a study of CD8+ T cells in alopecia areata. Study information: Tofacitinib ran for 6 to 18 months before 6 months off drug. Findings and caveats of the study: An increase in clonality over normal scalp was evident in lesional scalp, especially alopecia totalis/universalis.

Treatment in this sample: oral pan-JAK inhibitor, 5-10 mg twice daily. In alopecia areata patients, both lesional scalp punch biopsies and peripheral blood were collected. From PBMCs, CD4+ and CD8+ T cells were sorted. Germline values: CDR1 MNHEY, CDR2 SMNVEV (reference sequence). The CDR3 is made up of 18 amino acids. V was clipped by 0 bases and J by 3 bases; unmatched bases: 9. Comment on this clone: What it binds is unknown.

RNA, once extracted, was reverse transcribed into cDNA for use as the sequencing template. Data came from immunoSEQ multiplex PCR; TCRdb stores just in-frame clones and leaves some out. The sample yields 150,000 to 250,000 clones, 60% to 70% seen once. The sequence derives from a human donor with alopecia areata. This material consisted of CD4+ T cells sorted from blood, taken at week 4, from a patient treated with tofacitinib. The chain recombines TRBV27 with TRBJ2-2; 8 bases map to TRBD1. The DNA of the CDR3 is TGTGCCAGCAGTTTATCCGGACAGGGAAGGCCCGACACCGGGGAGCTGTTTTTT. As protein: CASSLSGQGRPDTGELFF.